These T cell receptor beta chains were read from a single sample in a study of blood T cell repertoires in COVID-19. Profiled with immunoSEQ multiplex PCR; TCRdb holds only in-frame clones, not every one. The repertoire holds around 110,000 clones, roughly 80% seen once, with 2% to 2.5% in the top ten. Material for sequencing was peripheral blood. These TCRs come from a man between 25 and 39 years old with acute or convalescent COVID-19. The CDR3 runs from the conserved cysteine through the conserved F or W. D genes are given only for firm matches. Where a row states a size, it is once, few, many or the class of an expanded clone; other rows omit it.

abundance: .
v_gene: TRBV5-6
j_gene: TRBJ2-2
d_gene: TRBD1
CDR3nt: TGTGCCAGCAGGGGGGGACAGGGAGCGAACACCGGGGAGCTGTTTTTT
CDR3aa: CASRGGQGANTGELFF

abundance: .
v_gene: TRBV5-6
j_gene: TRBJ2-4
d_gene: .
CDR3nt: TGTGCCAGCAGCTTGCGCCGAGGTTGGGGGCAAAACATTCAGTACTTC
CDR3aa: CASSLRRGWGQNIQYF

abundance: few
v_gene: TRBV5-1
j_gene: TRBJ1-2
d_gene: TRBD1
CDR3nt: TGCGCCAGCAGCCCGGGACAGGGGGACTATGGCTACACCTTC
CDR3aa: CASSPGQGDYGYTF

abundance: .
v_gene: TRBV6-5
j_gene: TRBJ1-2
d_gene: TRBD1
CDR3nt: TGTGCCAGCAGGGCCGAGGGGGCCACCTATGGCTACACCTTC
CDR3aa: CASRAEGATYGYTF

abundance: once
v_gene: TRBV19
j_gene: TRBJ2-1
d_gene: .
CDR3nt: TGTGCCAGTAGTCCTCAGGGTTACAATGAGCAGTTCTTC
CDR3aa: CASSPQGYNEQFF

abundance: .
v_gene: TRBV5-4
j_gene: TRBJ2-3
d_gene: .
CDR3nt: TGTGCCAGCAGACCCACAGTTACTAGCACAGATACGCAGTATTTT
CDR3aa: CASRPTVTSTDTQYF

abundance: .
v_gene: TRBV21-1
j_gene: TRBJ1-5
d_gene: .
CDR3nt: TGTGCCAGCAGCGGACCTAGGGACAGGGAAAACGATCAGCCCCAGCATTTT
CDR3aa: CASSGPRDRENDQPQHF

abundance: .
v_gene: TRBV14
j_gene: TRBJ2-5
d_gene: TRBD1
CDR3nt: TGTGCCAGCAGCACCCGACAGGGGTACCAAGAGACCCAGTACTTC
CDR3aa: CASSTRQGYQETQYF

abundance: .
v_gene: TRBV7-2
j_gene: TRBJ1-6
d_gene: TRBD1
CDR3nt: TGTGCCAGCAGCTCCAGACAGGGTGCTTCACCCCTCCACTTT
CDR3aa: CASSSRQGASPLHF

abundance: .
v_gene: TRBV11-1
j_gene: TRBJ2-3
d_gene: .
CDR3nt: TGTGCCAGCAGCTTAGGTGGCAACACAGATACGCAGTATTTT
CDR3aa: CASSLGGNTDTQYF

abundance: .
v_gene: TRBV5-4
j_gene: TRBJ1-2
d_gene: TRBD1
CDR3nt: TGTGCCAGCAGCGTCGACAGGGTACCCTATGGCTACACCTTC
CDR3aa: CASSVDRVPYGYTF

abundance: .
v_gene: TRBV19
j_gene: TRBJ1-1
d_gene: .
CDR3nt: TGTGCCAGTAGTATTTCGCAGGGCCGCACTGAAGCTTTCTTT
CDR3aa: CASSISQGRTEAFF

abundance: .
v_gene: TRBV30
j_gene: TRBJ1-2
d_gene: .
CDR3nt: TGTGCCTGGAGGGACAGCCCTAAGGGCTACACCTTC
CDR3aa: CAWRDSPKGYTF

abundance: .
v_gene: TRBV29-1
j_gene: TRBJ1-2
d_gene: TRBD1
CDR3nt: TGCAGCGTGGTGGGGACAGGAACCTATGGCTACACCTTC
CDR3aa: CSVVGTGTYGYTF

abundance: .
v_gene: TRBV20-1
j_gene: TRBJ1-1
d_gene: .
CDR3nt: TGCAGTGCTAGTGGGTTAGGGAGGTCGGCTGAAGCTTTCTTT
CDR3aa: CSASGLGRSAEAFF

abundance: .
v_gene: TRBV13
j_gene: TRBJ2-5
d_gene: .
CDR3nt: TGTGCCAGCAGCGACGGACCGGGACTCCAAGAGACCCAGTACTTC
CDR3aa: CASSDGPGLQETQYF

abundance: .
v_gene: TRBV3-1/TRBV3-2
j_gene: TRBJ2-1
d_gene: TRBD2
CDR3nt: TGTGCCAGCAGCCTATCCGGGAGCGGGAAGTTCGATGAGCAGTTCTTC
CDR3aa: CASSLSGSGKFDEQFF